This T cell receptor (beta chain) emerged from a study of T cell responses to AZD1222 COVID-19 vaccine. Here immunoSEQ multiplex PCR was the method, and the copy in TCRdb shows in-frame clones only, minus some. Seen here are about 150,000 clones, about 90% observed once, and the top ten hold roughly 3.4%. V was clipped by 4 bases and J by 4 bases; unmatched bases: 5. This CDR3 comprises 14 residues. The germline CDR1 and CDR2 sequences are SGHRS and YFSETQ. Material: peripheral blood, obtained 28 days after the second AZD1222 dose. The receptor was isolated from an adult who received the AZD1222 COVID-19 vaccine. J is TRBJ2-1 and V is TRBV5-1; 7 bases are shared with TRBD1. For the CDR3, the DNA is TGCGCCAGCAGCCTAGGGGGCCTTTACAATGAGCAGTTCTTC. This encodes CASSLGGLYNEQFF.